Listed below are T cell receptor beta chains from one sample, sequenced in a study of T-cell memory formation after mild COVID-19. TCRdb used MiXCR to reprocess the 5' RACE reads, holding one entry per CDR3 protein. The data hold fewer than 650,000 distinct CDR3 sequences, with 17% observed a single time. Sequencing input: PBMCs or a T cell subset sorted from them (not recorded which). Receptors originate from an adult woman who had mild COVID-19 (a few samples of this study predate the infection). Cell type and time point are not known. CDR3s include the opening cysteine and the closing phenylalanine or tryptophan. A D gene is named only where the DNA matches it firmly. A clone size is listed for some rows: how often the clone was seen (once, few, many), or a class if it is expanded.

D	size	V	J	DNA	CDR3
NA	NA	TRBV6-4	TRBJ1-5	TGTGCCAGCAGCAGGACAGTTGGGAATCAGCCCCAGCATTTT	CASSRTVGNQPQHF
NA	NA	TRBV9	TRBJ1-2	TGTGCCAGCAGCGACCAGTACTATGGCTACACCTTC	CASSDQYYGYTF
NA	NA	TRBV7-3	TRBJ2-7	TGTGCCAGCAGCCTCTTGACAGCCCCCCCCCACGAGCAGTACTTC	CASSLLTAPPHEQYF
NA	few	TRBV7-9	TRBJ1-2	TGTGCCAGCAGCCGAGTCGGCGCAAACTATGGCTACACCTTC	CASSRVGANYGYTF
TRBD2	few	TRBV9	TRBJ2-3	TGTGCCAGCAGCGTAGGTCTAGCGGGGGGCGAGGATACGCAGTATTTT	CASSVGLAGGEDTQYF
NA	NA	TRBV5-6	TRBJ2-6	TGTGCCAGCAGTTTGAGAACCTCTGGGGCCAACGTCCTGACTTTC	CASSLRTSGANVLTF
NA	NA	TRBV27	TRBJ2-3	TGTGCCAGCAGTTTAGTCCCATACACAGATACGCAGTATTTT	CASSLVPYTDTQYF
NA	few	TRBV7-9	TRBJ1-4	TGTGCCAGCAGCCGAGACACCGGTGGTACTGAAAAACTGTTTTTT	CASSRDTGGTEKLFF
TRBD2	few	TRBV12-3/TRBV12-4	TRBJ2-7	TGTGCCAGCAGTTTCAGCGGGAGGCCCTACGAGCAGTACTTC	CASSFSGRPYEQYF
NA	NA	TRBV14	TRBJ2-6	TGTGCCAGCAGCCAGGACAGAGCTGGGGCCAACGTCCTGACTTTC	CASSQDRAGANVLTF
TRBD1	few	TRBV6-1	TRBJ1-2	TGTGCCAGCAGTGGAGGGACAGGGGCGTCGGGCTACACCTTC	CASSGGTGASGYTF
TRBD2	once	TRBV6-2/TRBV6-3	TRBJ2-2	TGTGCCAGCAGTTACTCGAGCGAGGATTGGAGGGGCGGGAGGTCGAACACCGGGGAGCTGTTTTTT	CASSYSSEDWRGGRSNTGELFF
NA	few	TRBV7-9	TRBJ2-7	TGTGCCAGCAGCTTACTGGGACTCAAATTCTTC	CASSLLGLKFF
NA	few	TRBV27	TRBJ1-6	TGTGCCAGCAGCCGATTCACAGGTGATAATTCACCCCTCCACTTT	CASSRFTGDNSPLHF
TRBD1	NA	TRBV7-6	TRBJ2-7	TGTGCCAGCAGCTTAGCTCCAGGGACAGGGGTATCCTCCTACGAGCAGTACTTC	CASSLAPGTGVSSYEQYF
TRBD1	few	TRBV6-5	TRBJ2-1	TGTGCCAGCCGGCTCTCAGGGGGCACTGAGCAGTTCTTC	CASRLSGGTEQFF
NA	few	TRBV30	TRBJ1-1	TGTGCCTGGAGTCCCGGCACAACAGCGAACACTGAAGCTTTCTTT	CAWSPGTTANTEAFF
TRBD2	NA	TRBV29-1	TRBJ2-5	TGCAGCGTTTACTGGGCGGGGGGGCGAGAGACCCAGTACTTC	CSVYWAGGRETQYF
NA	few	TRBV20-1	TRBJ2-7	TGCAGTGCTTATAGCGGCCTCTCCTACGAGCAGTACTTC	CSAYSGLSYEQYF
TRBD2	NA	TRBV9	TRBJ2-7	TGTGCCAGCAGCGAAGGGATGGCTAGCGGGAGTTTGGTCTACGAGCAGTACTTC	CASSEGMASGSLVYEQYF
NA	NA	TRBV9	TRBJ1-3	TGTGCCAGCAGCGTGCAACGTTCAGGGAGCGGAAACACCATATATTTT	CASSVQRSGSGNTIYF
NA	few	TRBV7-2	TRBJ1-1	TGTGCCAGCAGCCTGGACACGATCGATGAAGCTTTCTTT	CASSLDTIDEAFF
TRBD1	few	TRBV25-1	TRBJ2-5	TGTGCCAGCAGTGATTGGACAGGGGGAGAGACCCAGTACTTC	CASSDWTGGETQYF
TRBD2	NA	TRBV5-1	TRBJ2-7	TGCGCCAGCAGCTTGGTTCCTAGCGGGGACTCCTACGAGCAGTACTTC	CASSLVPSGDSYEQYF
TRBD2	few	TRBV20-1	TRBJ2-1	TGCAGTGCTAGAGGACGGGAGGCCAGCGGAAATGAGCAGTTCTTC	CSARGREASGNEQFF
NA	NA	TRBV25-1	TRBJ1-1	TGTGCCAGCAGTGAATGGGAAGTGAACACTGAAGCTTTCTTT	CASSEWEVNTEAFF